This entry lists 10 T cell receptor beta chains sequenced from one sample in a study of CXCR3-negative and CXCR3-positive naive CD8 T cells. Each TRB cDNA library was prepared by 5' RACE (with UMI labels). TCRdb processed the 5' RACE reads again and assigns one entry to each CDR3 protein, with no DNA. This table lists over 95,000 distinct CDR3 sequences. General study results and limits: CXCR3-negative naive cells had less hydrophobic TRB CDR3s than did CXCR3-positive naive cells.

For these TCRs, the target antigens are not known. Sequenced material: naive CXCR3+ CD8+ T cells from blood. Subset given: CD45RO-CCR7+CD27+CD95- naive CD8+ T cells expressing CXCR3 (TNR3+). The receptors were gathered from a human donor in good health. Some clones in this sample may be carry-over from other donors' samples.

The rearrangement uses TRBV28 and TRBJ1-1. The CDR3 has 14 amino acids. CDR1 MDHEN and CDR2 SYDVKM come from the germline V gene. The CDR3 protein is CASSFGPSGTEAFF. Together with reference TRBV28 and TRBJ1-1, the CDR3 gives the full variable domain: DVKVTQSSRYLVKRTGEKVFLECVQDMDHENMFWYRQDPGLGLRLIYFSYDVKMKEKGDIPEGYSVSREKKERFSLILESASTNQTSMYLCASSFGPSGTEAFFGQGTRLTVV.

The chain links TRBV7-9 to TRBJ2-3; absent DNA, TCRdb's TRBD2 call cannot be checked. Germline CDR1 SEHNR, CDR2 FQNEAQ (reference sequence). CDR3 length: 17 amino acids. The CDR3 protein is CASSLYHGGPSTDTQYF.

This chain links TRBV28 with TRBJ2-1; as DNA is missing, the TRBD2 call by TCRdb cannot be tested. This CDR3 contains 15 residues. CDR1 and CDR2 from the germline V gene are MDHEN and SYDVKM. This chain's CDR3 is CASSLSAGYNNEQFF. Full variable domain (outside the CDR3, taken from reference TRBV28 and TRBJ2-1): DVKVTQSSRYLVKRTGEKVFLECVQDMDHENMFWYRQDPGLGLRLIYFSYDVKMKEKGDIPEGYSVSREKKERFSLILESASTNQTSMYLCASSLSAGYNNEQFFGPGTRLTVL.

V gene TRBV5-4 combines with J gene TRBJ2-7; the TCRdb D gene call, TRBD1, has no DNA to confirm it. This CDR3 has 14 residues. Germline V gives CDR1 SGHNT, CDR2 YYREEE (reference sequence). The CDR3 sequence is CASSLAGTGREQYF.

The chain links TRBV7-6 to TRBJ1-1; TCRdb lists TRBD1, though no DNA is available to test this call. The germline gives CDR1 SGHVS, CDR2 FNYEAQ. The CDR3 consists of 16 residues. The CDR3 here is CASSHGLGGWNTEAFF.

This chain connects TRBV6-6 to TRBJ2-7; there is no DNA to check the TCRdb D call of TRBD1. This CDR3 spans 17 amino acids. Looked up from germline, CDR1 is MNHNY and CDR2 is SVGAGI (reference sequence). The chain's CDR3 is CASSYTLKGGVSYEQYF.

The V and J genes are TRBV7-3 and TRBJ1-2; TCRdb names TRBD1, which stays unverified in the absence of DNA. Germline CDR1 reads SGHTA; CDR2 reads FQGTGA. The CDR3 is 17 residues long. CDR3 protein: CASSSTHPGQGAYGYTF.

The chain employs TRBV20-1 and TRBJ2-7; TCRdb's D gene call, TRBD1, goes unchecked for lack of DNA. CDR3 length: 16 amino acids. Germline V gene sequence: CDR1 DFQATT, CDR2 SNEGSKA (reference sequence). The CDR3 sequence: CSARDPLGTGPYEQYF.

V usage is TRBV29-1 and J usage is TRBJ2-5. From germline, CDR1 is SQVTM and CDR2 ANQGSEA. The CDR3 extends over 13 amino acids. The CDR3 loop is CSVEVEWAETQYF.

This chain links TRBV19 with TRBJ2-1; TCRdb gives TRBD2 as the D gene, but with no DNA this cannot be confirmed. The length of the CDR3 is 16 residues. Germline CDR1 is LNHDA and CDR2 is SQIVND (reference sequence). The CDR3 spells CASSIGYGTYYNEQFF.